Below, 27 T cell receptor beta chains from the same sample are listed, as sequenced in a study of blood T cell repertoires in COVID-19. Libraries were prepared by immunoSEQ multiplex PCR; TCRdb keeps only in-frame clonotypes and omits some of them. The data show around 130,000 clones, about four fifths seen once. The sequenced sample consisted of PBMCs or T cells enriched from blood (not recorded which). Receptors were obtained from a woman aged 18-29 years who had been exposed to COVID-19.

The chain carries TRBV30 and TRBJ2-7, with TRBD1 identical over 8 bases. The CDR3 runs 15 residues. Germline V gene lookup returns CDR1 GTSNPN and CDR2 SVGIG (reference sequence). V gave up 1 base and J gave up 3 bases; unmatched junction bases: 8. CDR3 amino acids: CAWSAPTGADYEQYF. CDR3 sequence (DNA): TGTGCCTGGAGTGCACCGACAGGGGCAGACTACGAGCAGTACTTC.

V gene TRBV5-6 combines with J gene TRBJ1-2; weak D call: TRBD1 (6 bases). CDR1 is SGHDT and CDR2 is YYEEEE in the germline V gene. The CDR3 has 14 amino acids. V lost 2 bases, J lost 2 bases, and 10 bases lay in between. In nucleotides, the CDR3 is TGTGCCAGCAGCTTCCGGACAGTCAACTATGGCTACACCTTC. Its protein product is CASSFRTVNYGYTF.

V usage is TRBV3-1 (or the pseudogene TRBV3-2) and J usage is TRBJ1-2; 9 positions agree with TRBD1. With 1 base clipped from V and 6 bases from J, the junction kept 6 bases outside the gene matches. The CDR3 length is 15 residues. CDR1 LGHDT and CDR2 YNNKEL come from the germline V gene (reference sequence). This CDR3 is CASSQVHTGGHGYTF. CDR3 DNA: TGTGCCAGCAGCCAAGTCCATACAGGGGGCCATGGCTACACCTTC.

V is TRBV27 and J is TRBJ2-7; TRBD1 matches 8 bases. This CDR3 is built from 14 residues. Germline lookup yields CDR1 MNHEY and CDR2 SMNVEV (reference sequence). V was pared by 4 bases and J by 6 bases, with 8 bases of the junction left unmatched. The chain's CDR3 is CASSSGQGLREQYF. The CDR3 nucleotides are TGTGCCAGCAGTTCCGGACAGGGTTTACGCGAGCAGTACTTC.

A few counts support this clone. V usage is TRBV30 and J usage is TRBJ1-1; no definite D call. Germline CDR1 is GTSNPN and CDR2 is SVGIG (reference sequence). The CDR3 spans 10 residues. The V end lost 0 bases, the J end lost 10 bases, and 6 bases lay between the germline ends. In DNA, the CDR3 is TGTGCCTGGAGTGTTTCTAGAGCTTTCTTT. Translation gives CAWSVSRAFF.

This chain joins TRBV3-1 (or the pseudogene TRBV3-2) and TRBJ1-1; possible D gene TRBD1, 6 bases. V was clipped by 6 bases and J by 0 bases, with 11 bases between them. The germline V gene has CDR1 LGHDT and CDR2 YNNKEL (reference sequence). The CDR3 has 14 residues. The CDR3 loop reads CASREGGLNTEAFF. In nucleotides, the CDR3 is TGTGCCAGCAGGGAGGGGGGGTTGAACACTGAAGCTTTCTTT.

The J gene is TRBJ2-5, the V gene TRBV7-6, with 14 bases fitting TRBD2. The CDR3 sequence is 20 residues long. Trimming cost V 4 bases and J 5 bases; bases outside gene matches: 18. The germline V gene encodes CDR1 SGHVS and CDR2 FNYEAQ. The CDR3 loop reads CASSSLPPTSGRALLETQYF. DNA of the CDR3: TGTGCCAGCAGCTCCCTACCCCCGACTAGCGGGAGGGCCTTATTGGAGACCCAGTACTTC.

V gene TRBV4-2 combines with J gene TRBJ2-7; D call uncertain. The CDR3 spans 13 residues. V lost 0 bases, J lost 4 bases, and 7 bases lay in between. Per the germline V gene, CDR1 is LGHNA and CDR2 is YNFKEQ. In DNA form, the CDR3 reads TGTGCCAGCAGCCAAGATCTGGCTTACGAGCAGTACTTC. Translation gives CASSQDLAYEQYF.

The chain couples TRBV3-1 (or the pseudogene TRBV3-2) to TRBJ2-3; 8 positions agree with TRBD1. This CDR3 comprises 18 residues. With 2 bases clipped from V and 2 bases from J, the junction kept 12 bases outside the gene matches. Germline lookup yields CDR1 LGHDT and CDR2 YNNKEL (reference sequence). CDR3 nucleotides: TGTGCCAGCAGCCAACGTCCCGGGACAGGTCATTACACAGATACGCAGTATTTT. Amino acids: CASSQRPGTGHYTDTQYF.

The chain couples TRBV9 to TRBJ2-7; no firm D call. The V gene lost 1 base and the J gene lost 6 bases, with 11 bases spanning the gap. The CDR3 consists of 13 residues. Germline CDR1 SGDLS, CDR2 YYNGEE. CDR3 DNA: TGTGCCAGCAGCGTATTCAGTGGTTCCGAGCAGTACTTC. This translates into CASSVFSGSEQYF.

The V call is TRBV12-5, the J call TRBJ2-1; TRBD2 is a possible D gene (6 bases). The ends were cut back, 1 base at V and 5 bases at J, with 12 bases in the middle. From germline, CDR1 is LGHNT and CDR2 FRNRAP. CDR3 length equals 15 residues. In nucleotides, the CDR3 is TGTGCTAGTGGTTTGGGTGTCGGGAGCGACAATGAGCAGTTCTTC. Its protein product is CASGLGVGSDNEQFF.

J is TRBJ1-5 and V is TRBV5-1; D is possibly TRBD1 (5 bases). The CDR3 runs 15 residues. Per germline, CDR1 SGHRS and CDR2 YFSETQ. Between the trimmed V and J ends, which lost 0 bases and 1 base, there was a span of 8 bases. CDR3 in DNA: TGCGCCAGCAGCTTGGCAGGACACAGCAATCAGCCCCAGCATTTT. Translated, it gives CASSLAGHSNQPQHF.

The V gene is TRBV2, the J gene TRBJ2-1, with 10 bases aligning to TRBD1. The trim removed 9 bases at V and 4 bases at J, leaving 6 bases unmatched. Germline CDR1 reads SNHLY; CDR2 reads FYNNEI. CDR3 length: 14 residues. CDR3 coding DNA: TGTGCCAGGGGTAGGACAGGGGGGTACAATGAGCAGTTCTTC. It is translated as CARGRTGGYNEQFF.

This chain connects TRBV4-2 to TRBJ1-2; tentatively, D is TRBD1 (6 bases). Trimming removed 1 base at V and 2 bases at J, with 8 bases between. Germline assignment: CDR1 LGHNA and CDR2 YNFKEQ. This CDR3 spans 14 amino acids. Written as DNA, the CDR3 is TGTGCCAGCAGCCAAGCCACAGGGAACTATGGCTACACCTTC. This codes for CASSQATGNYGYTF.

The V call is TRBV7-9, the J call TRBJ1-3; D not resolved. Trimming left V 1 base short and J 0 bases short, with 7 bases between. The germline V gene has CDR1 SEHNR and CDR2 FQNEAQ (reference sequence). CDR3 length equals 15 residues. CDR3: CASSLVSLSGNTIYF. In nucleotides, the CDR3 is TGTGCCAGCAGCTTAGTCTCCCTCTCTGGAAACACCATATATTTT.

This chain links TRBV18 with TRBJ1-2; TRBD1 matches at 10 bases. Trimming cost V 3 bases and J 5 bases; bases outside gene matches: 3. Germline loops: CDR1 KGHSH, CDR2 LQKENI. The length of the CDR3 is 14 residues. CDR3 protein: CASSPDRGKYGYTF. The DNA for the CDR3 is TGTGCCAGCTCACCGGACAGGGGGAAGTATGGCTACACCTTC.

The J gene is TRBJ2-7, the V gene TRBV4-1; TRBD1 is a possible D gene (5 bases). The germline gives CDR1 MGHRA, CDR2 YSYEKL. Trimming removed 2 bases from V and 2 bases from J, with 16 bases in between. This CDR3 has 16 amino acids. The DNA for the CDR3 is TGCGCCAGCAGCCAATTCCCCACAGGCCTAACCTACGAGCAGTACTTC. Protein: CASSQFPTGLTYEQYF.

This clone was detected only a few times. The chain couples TRBV3-1 (or the pseudogene TRBV3-2) to TRBJ2-1, with TRBD2 identical over 7 bases. The CDR3 length is 15 residues. The germline gives CDR1 LGHDT, CDR2 YNNKEL (reference sequence). Unmatched junction bases numbered 6, after V lost 0 bases and J lost 7 bases. The CDR3 loop is CASSQDSGGTNEQFF. The DNA for the CDR3 is TGTGCCAGCAGCCAAGACTCGGGAGGTACTAATGAGCAGTTCTTC.

The chain is built from TRBV2 and TRBJ1-1; possibly TRBD1 for D (6 bases). Germline values: CDR1 SNHLY, CDR2 FYNNEI. Trimming left V 8 bases short and J 3 bases short, with 13 bases between. There are 13 residues in the CDR3. The CDR3 reads CASGRDTYTEAFF. CDR3 in DNA: TGTGCCAGCGGTAGGGACACCTACACTGAAGCTTTCTTT.

This clone was recorded once. The chain links TRBV9 to TRBJ1-2; tentatively, D is TRBD1 (6 bases). V was cut by 1 base and J by 6 bases, with 19 bases left in between. Germline CDR1 is SGDLS and CDR2 is YYNGEE. This CDR3 has 16 residues. CDR3 amino acids: CASSVFLTGGRDGYTF. The CDR3 nucleotides are TGTGCCAGCAGCGTATTCTTGACAGGAGGCCGCGATGGCTACACCTTC.

V and J are TRBV6-6 and TRBJ2-7; perhaps TRBD2 as D (6 bases). Germline V gene sequence: CDR1 MNHNY, CDR2 SVGAGI (reference sequence). Trimming removed 5 bases at V and 1 base at J, with 24 bases between. The CDR3 totals 18 residues. CDR3 nucleotide sequence: TGTGCCAGCAGTCCATACCCCCCCGCTAGCGCGTTATCCTACGAGCAGTACTTC. This codes for CASSPYPPASALSYEQYF.

The J gene is TRBJ1-1, the V gene TRBV7-9, with 11 positions matching TRBD1. The V gene end was trimmed by 5 bases and the J gene end by 6 bases; junction bases not matched to a gene: 8. This CDR3 contains 15 residues. From germline, CDR1 is SEHNR and CDR2 FQNEAQ (reference sequence). The CDR3, as DNA: TGTGCCAGCAGCCGCGGGACAGGGGGATTTTCTGAAGCTTTCTTT. Residues: CASSRGTGGFSEAFF.

V is TRBV7-2 and J is TRBJ2-1; D is uncertain. Germline loops: CDR1 SGHTA, CDR2 FQGNSA. The CDR3 length is 14 residues. V dropped 4 bases and J dropped 0 bases, with 7 bases sitting between them. This CDR3 reads CASSSVSSYNEQFF. The CDR3 DNA follows: TGTGCCAGCAGCTCCGTTTCCTCCTACAATGAGCAGTTCTTC.

This clone has a single count. The chain couples TRBV27 to TRBJ2-7; the match to TRBD1 covers 9 bases. V was pared by 3 bases and J by 3 bases, with 3 bases of the junction left unmatched. The CDR3 is made up of 14 amino acids. Germline V gene data show CDR1 as MNHEY and CDR2 as SMNVEV (reference sequence). The CDR3 sequence: CASSLQGQGYEQYF. CDR3 nucleotide sequence: TGTGCCAGCAGTTTGCAGGGACAGGGCTACGAGCAGTACTTC.

This rearrangement joins TRBV3-1 (or the pseudogene TRBV3-2) to TRBJ1-1; TRBD1 matches 7 bases. This CDR3 is 14 amino acids long. Germline loops: CDR1 LGHDT, CDR2 YNNKEL (reference sequence). The junction had 4 bases not matched to a gene; V was cut back by 3 bases and J by 3 bases. The CDR3 coding sequence is TGTGCCAGCAGCCACCTCGACAGGGACACTGAAGCTTTCTTT. It translates to CASSHLDRDTEAFF.

The CDR3 reads CASRLGGWTEAFF. CDR3 coding DNA: TGTGCCAGCAGGCTGGGGGGTTGGACTGAAGCTTTCTTT. The genes are TRBV12-3 or TRBV12-4 and TRBJ1-1; D might be TRBD1 (5 bases). V gave up 6 bases and J gave up 5 bases, with 13 bases separating them. The CDR3 totals 13 residues.

The CDR3: CASRRDSTSYNEQFF. In DNA form, the CDR3 reads TGTGCCAGCAGAAGGGACTCCACTTCCTACAATGAGCAGTTCTTC. The V gene is TRBV7-2, the J gene TRBJ2-1; tentatively, D is TRBD2 (6 bases). Per the germline V gene, CDR1 is SGHTA and CDR2 is FQGNSA. The ends were cut back, 6 bases at V and 1 base at J, with 13 bases in the middle. The CDR3 sequence is 15 residues long.